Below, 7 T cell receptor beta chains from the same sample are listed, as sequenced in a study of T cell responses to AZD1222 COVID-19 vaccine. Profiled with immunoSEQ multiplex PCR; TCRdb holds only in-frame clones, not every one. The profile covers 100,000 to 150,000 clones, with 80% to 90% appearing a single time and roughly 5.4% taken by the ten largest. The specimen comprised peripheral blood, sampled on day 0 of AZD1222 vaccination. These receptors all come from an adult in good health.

CDR3 coding DNA: TGTGCCATCAGTGAGTCGGCATTAACCCCCAATGGCTACACCTTC. This encodes CAISESALTPNGYTF. The genes are TRBV10-3 and TRBJ1-2; D not resolved. The CDR3 spans 15 residues. CDR1 and CDR2 (germline): ENHRY, SYGVKD. The germline V and J ends were trimmed by 0 bases and 6 bases, with 14 bases remaining between them.

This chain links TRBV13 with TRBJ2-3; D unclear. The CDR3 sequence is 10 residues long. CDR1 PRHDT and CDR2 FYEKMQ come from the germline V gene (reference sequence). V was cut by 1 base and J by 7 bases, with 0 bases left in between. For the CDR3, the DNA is TGTGCCAGCAGCTTAGATACGCAGTATTTT. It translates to CASSLDTQYF.

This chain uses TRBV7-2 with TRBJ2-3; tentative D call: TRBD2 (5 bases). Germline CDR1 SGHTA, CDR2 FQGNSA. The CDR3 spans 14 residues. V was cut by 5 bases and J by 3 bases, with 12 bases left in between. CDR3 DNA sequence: TGTGCCAGCAGCCGGGGTACCCTTACAGATACGCAGTATTTT. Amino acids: CASSRGTLTDTQYF.

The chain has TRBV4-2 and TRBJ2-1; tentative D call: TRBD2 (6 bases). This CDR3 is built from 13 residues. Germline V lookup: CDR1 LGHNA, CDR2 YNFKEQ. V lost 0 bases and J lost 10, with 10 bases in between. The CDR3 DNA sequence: TGTGCCAGCAGCCAAGATCGGGGGAGGGAGCAGTTCTTC. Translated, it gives CASSQDRGREQFF.

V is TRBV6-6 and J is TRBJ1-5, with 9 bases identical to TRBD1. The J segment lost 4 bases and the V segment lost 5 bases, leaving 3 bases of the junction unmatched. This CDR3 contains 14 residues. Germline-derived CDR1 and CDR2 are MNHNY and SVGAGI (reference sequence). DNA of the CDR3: TGTGCCAGCAGTGGACAGGGGCAGAATCAGCCCCAGCATTTT. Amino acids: CASSGQGQNQPQHF.

CDR3 loop: CASSPRTAPYEQYF. In DNA, the CDR3 is TGTGCCAGCAGTCCTCGGACAGCACCCTACGAGCAGTACTTC. The chain couples TRBV27 to TRBJ2-7, with D perhaps matching TRBD1 (6 bases). Germline CDR1 reads MNHEY; CDR2 reads SMNVEV (reference sequence). CDR3 length equals 14 residues. The ends were cut back, 5 bases at V and 2 bases at J, with 13 bases in the middle.

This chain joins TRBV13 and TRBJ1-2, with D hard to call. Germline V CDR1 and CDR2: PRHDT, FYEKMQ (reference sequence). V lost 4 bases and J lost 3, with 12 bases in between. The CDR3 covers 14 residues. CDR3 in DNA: TGTGCCAGCAGCTCCGCAAGGTCTGACTATGGCTACACCTTC. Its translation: CASSSARSDYGYTF.